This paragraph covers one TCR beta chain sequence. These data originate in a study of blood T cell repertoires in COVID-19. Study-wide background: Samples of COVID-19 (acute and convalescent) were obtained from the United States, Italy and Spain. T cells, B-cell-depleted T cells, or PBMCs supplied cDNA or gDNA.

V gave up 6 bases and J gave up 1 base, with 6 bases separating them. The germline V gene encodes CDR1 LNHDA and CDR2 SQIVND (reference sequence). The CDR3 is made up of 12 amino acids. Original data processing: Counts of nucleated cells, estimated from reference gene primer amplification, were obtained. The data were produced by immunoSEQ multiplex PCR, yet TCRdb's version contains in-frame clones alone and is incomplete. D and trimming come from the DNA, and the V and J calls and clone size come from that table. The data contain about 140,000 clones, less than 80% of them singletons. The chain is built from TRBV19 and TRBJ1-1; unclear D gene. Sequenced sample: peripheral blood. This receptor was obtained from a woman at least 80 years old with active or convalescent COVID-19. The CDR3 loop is CASSRGNTEAFF. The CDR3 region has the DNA TGTGCCAGTAGCCGGGGGAACACTGAAGCTTTCTTT.